One and the same sample provided the 16 T cell receptor beta chains below, sequenced in a study of cytomegalovirus exposure and HLA in healthy donors (dated by TCRdb to about 2017). To prepare the library, the immunoSEQ multiplex PCR assay was applied. For the multiplex PCR, a mixture combining 60 forward primers for TCR Vbeta segments and 13 reverse primers for TCR Jbeta segments was used. Not all clones reach the TCRdb copy of this immuneACCESS table, which keeps in-frame sequences only. Checked studies attribute under half of the gap to unresolved V genes and leave the rest unexplained. The sample records some 130,000 clones, approximately 83% of which are singletons. The biggest ten clones account for roughly 3% of the sample. Material: PBMCs. All receptors come from a man between 35 and 55 years old in good health and CMV-seronegative.

The chain is built from TRBV11-1 and TRBJ1-1; possibly TRBD1 for D (6 bases). Germline V gives CDR1 SGHAT, CDR2 FQDESV (reference sequence). This CDR3 has 16 amino acids. V lost 8 bases and J 5 bases, leaving 24 bases between the germline ends. CDR3 sequence reads: CASEPLTGYLGTEAFF. Written as DNA, the CDR3 is TGTGCCAGCGAACCTCTTACAGGGTATCTAGGTACTGAAGCTTTCTTT.

This chain connects TRBV11-3 to TRBJ1-1; no firm D call. The CDR3 is made up of 12 amino acids. Germline-derived CDR1 and CDR2 are SGHNT and YENEEA. The V end was cut by 3 bases, the J end by 1 base, with 3 bases between. The CDR3 is CASSFGNTEAFF. The DNA of the CDR3 is TGTGCCAGCAGCTTCGGGAACACTGAAGCTTTCTTT.

The chain is built from TRBV5-1 and TRBJ1-4; D is unclear. Germline V CDR1 and CDR2: SGHRS, YFSETQ. This CDR3 contains 15 residues. Trimming stripped 2 bases from V and 5 bases from J, with 13 bases between. This CDR3 is CASSFSPDLNEKLFF. CDR3 bases: TGCGCCAGCAGCTTTAGCCCCGACCTCAATGAAAAACTGTTTTTT.

The V and J genes are TRBV19 and TRBJ1-4, with 7 positions matching TRBD1. With V trimmed by 9 bases and J by 0 bases, 10 bases remained unmatched. This CDR3 spans 16 amino acids. Germline V gene lookup returns CDR1 LNHDA and CDR2 SQIVND (reference sequence). CDR3 in DNA: TGTGCCAGCCGCCTGAAGACAGGGCCAACTAATGAAAAACTGTTTTTT. Its translation is CASRLKTGPTNEKLFF.

The rearrangement links TRBV15 to TRBJ1-4; 7 bases match TRBD1. After removal of 0 bases from V and 4 bases from J, the junction contained 8 bases not matched to a gene. The germline V gene has CDR1 LNHNV and CDR2 YYDKDF (reference sequence). The CDR3 spans 17 residues. CDR3 in amino acids: CATSRDKGQLDNEKLFF. CDR3 nucleotides: TGTGCCACCAGCAGAGATAAGGGACAGCTTGATAATGAAAAACTGTTTTTT.

CDR3 loop: CASSLHGKNTEAFF. As DNA, the CDR3 is TGTGCCAGCAGTTTACACGGGAAGAACACTGAAGCTTTCTTT. The chain couples TRBV28 to TRBJ1-1; D gene unclear. Germline CDR1 is MDHEN and CDR2 is SYDVKM. V lost 2 bases, J lost 1 base, and 8 bases lay in between. The CDR3 sequence is 14 residues long.

In this sample, this clone turned up a few times. The chain couples TRBV6-5 to TRBJ1-1; D gene uncertain. Trimming cost V 4 bases and J 8 bases, with 17 bases left between them. This CDR3 spans 14 amino acids. Germline values: CDR1 MNHEY, CDR2 SVGAGI. The CDR3 nucleotides are TGTGCCAGCAGTTTCATCATATCAGTTCGAGAAGCTTTCTTT. Amino acids: CASSFIISVREAFF.

V gene TRBV28 combines with J gene TRBJ2-5; 9 bases match TRBD1. Germline V lookup: CDR1 MDHEN, CDR2 SYDVKM. After removal of 4 bases from V and 5 bases from J, the junction contained 8 bases not matched to a gene. This CDR3 region has 15 residues. The CDR3 nucleotides read TGTGCCAGCAGTTACCCCGGGACAGGGAGTGAGACCCAGTACTTC. It encodes CASSYPGTGSETQYF.

In this sample, this clone turned up a few times. The J gene is TRBJ1-4, the V gene TRBV10-2; the D gene is possibly TRBD1 (5 bases). Germline V gene data show CDR1 as WSHSY and CDR2 as SAAADI. The CDR3 loop spans 11 amino acids. Trimming removed 6 bases from V and 10 bases from J, with 9 bases in between. CDR3 sequence: CASRTASKLFF. The DNA of the CDR3 is TGCGCCAGCAGGACAGCGTCAAAACTGTTTTTT.

The chain carries TRBV27 and TRBJ1-1, with 7 positions matching TRBD1. V lost 4 bases, J lost 8 bases, and 7 bases stayed unmatched. CDR1 is MNHEY and CDR2 is SMNVEV in the germline V gene (reference sequence). This CDR3 is 13 amino acids long. The CDR3 spells CASSSTGVVEAFF. CDR3 in DNA: TGTGCCAGCAGTTCTACAGGGGTTGTGGAAGCTTTCTTT.

The chain uses TRBV7-3 and TRBJ2-2, with 8 positions matching TRBD2. Germline-derived CDR1 and CDR2 are SGHTA and FQGTGA. This CDR3 contains 16 residues. V lost 5 bases to trimming and J lost 1 base; unmatched junction nucleotides: 6. This CDR3 is CASSASGTRNTGELFF. CDR3 nucleotide sequence: TGTGCCAGCAGCGCCTCCGGGACTAGGAACACCGGGGAGCTGTTTTTT.

The V and J genes are TRBV2 and TRBJ1-5; the match to TRBD1 covers 8 bases. This CDR3 contains 16 residues. Trimming removed 6 bases from V and 1 base from J; junction bases left unmatched: 8. Germline CDR1 is SNHLY and CDR2 is FYNNEI. The CDR3: CASSYVGQGSNQPQHF. CDR3 nucleotide sequence: TGTGCCAGCAGCTACGTAGGACAGGGCAGCAATCAGCCCCAGCATTTT.

V usage is TRBV5-5 and J usage is TRBJ2-5; 7 positions match TRBD2. CDR1 SGHKS and CDR2 YYEKEE come from the germline V gene (reference sequence). Trimming took 4 bases from V and 6 from J; bases not matched to a gene: 15. This CDR3 comprises 16 residues. Here the CDR3 reads CASSPRLATSIKTQYF. CDR3 DNA: TGTGCCAGCAGCCCTCGACTAGCAACCTCGATTAAGACCCAGTACTTC. The full variable domain, rest sourced from reference TRBV5-5 and TRBJ2-5, is DAGVTQSPTHLIKTRGQQVTLRCSPISGHKSVSWYQQVLGQGPQFIFQYYEKEERGRGNFPDRFSARQFPNYSSELNVNALLLGDSALYLCASSPRLATSIKTQYFGPGTRLLVL.

This clone is a singleton in its sample. The CDR3 reads CASTPRSDSGANVLTF. CDR3 nucleotides: TGTGCCAGCACCCCACGGTCCGACTCTGGGGCCAACGTCCTGACTTTC. This rearrangement joins TRBV6-6 to TRBJ2-6; D remains ambiguous. The germline V gene encodes CDR1 MNHNY and CDR2 SVGAGI (reference sequence). The CDR3 is 16 amino acids. Trimming pared 7 bases from V and 0 bases from J, leaving 13 bases between.

The chain couples TRBV2 to TRBJ1-5; perhaps TRBD1 as D (6 bases). V was clipped by 5 bases and J by 3 bases, with 11 bases between them. CDR1 and CDR2 from the germline V gene are SNHLY and FYNNEI. This CDR3 comprises 14 residues. CDR3 loop: CASSLQGYNQPQHF. The CDR3 coding sequence is TGTGCCAGCAGTCTACAGGGCTACAATCAGCCCCAGCATTTT.

J is TRBJ2-2 and V is TRBV4-3; 7 bases are a match to TRBD1. Germline assignment: CDR1 LGHNA and CDR2 YSLEER. The V gene end was trimmed by 2 bases and the J gene end by 3 bases; junction bases not matched to a gene: 6. This CDR3 spans 16 amino acids. In DNA, the CDR3 is TGCGCCAGCAGCCAACTTGAGACAGGGTACACCGGGGAGCTGTTTTTT. It translates to CASSQLETGYTGELFF.